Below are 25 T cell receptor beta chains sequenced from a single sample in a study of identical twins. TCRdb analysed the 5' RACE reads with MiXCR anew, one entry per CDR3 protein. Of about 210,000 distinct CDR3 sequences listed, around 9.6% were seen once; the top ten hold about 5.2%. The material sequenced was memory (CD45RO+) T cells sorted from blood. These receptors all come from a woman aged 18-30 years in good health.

In DNA form, the CDR3 reads TGTGCCACCAGTGAAACCCGGGACGGGGAAGAGACCCAGTACTTC. Residues: CATSETRDGEETQYF. V is TRBV24-1 and J is TRBJ2-5; the D gene could be TRBD1 or TRBD2 (5 bases each). The CDR3 is 15 residues long. Germline V gives CDR1 KGHDR, CDR2 SFDVKD. Trimming removed 4 bases from V and 3 bases from J, with 14 bases in between.

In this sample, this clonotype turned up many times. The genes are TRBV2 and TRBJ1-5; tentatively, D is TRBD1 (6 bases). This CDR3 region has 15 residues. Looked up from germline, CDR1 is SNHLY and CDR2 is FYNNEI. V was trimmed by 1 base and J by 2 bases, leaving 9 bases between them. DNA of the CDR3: TGTGCCAGCAGTGAAGACAGGGCGGGCAATCAGCCCCAGCATTTT. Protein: CASSEDRAGNQPQHF.

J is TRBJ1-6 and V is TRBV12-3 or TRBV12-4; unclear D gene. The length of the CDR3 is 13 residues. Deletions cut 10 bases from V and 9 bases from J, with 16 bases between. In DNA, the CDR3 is TGTGCCACCAAAGTTGTCCTTGGTTCACCCCTCCACTTT. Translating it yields CATKVVLGSPLHF.

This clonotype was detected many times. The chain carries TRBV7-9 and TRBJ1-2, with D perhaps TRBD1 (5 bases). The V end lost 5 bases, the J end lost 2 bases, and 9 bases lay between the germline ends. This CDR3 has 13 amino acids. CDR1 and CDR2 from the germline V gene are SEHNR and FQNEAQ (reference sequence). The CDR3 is CASSASGNYGYTF. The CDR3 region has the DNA TGTGCCAGCAGCGCGTCAGGGAACTATGGCTACACCTTC.

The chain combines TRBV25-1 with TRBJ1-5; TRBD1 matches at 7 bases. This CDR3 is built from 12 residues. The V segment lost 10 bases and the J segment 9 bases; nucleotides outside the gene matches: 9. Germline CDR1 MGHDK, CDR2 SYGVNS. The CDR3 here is CANQGGLGPQHF. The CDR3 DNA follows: TGTGCCAACCAGGGGGGGCTTGGGCCCCAGCATTTT.

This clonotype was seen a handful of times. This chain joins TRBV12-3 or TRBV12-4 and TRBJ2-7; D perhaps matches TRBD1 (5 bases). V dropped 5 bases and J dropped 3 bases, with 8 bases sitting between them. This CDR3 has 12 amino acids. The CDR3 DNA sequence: TGTGCCAGCAGTGACAGATACTACGAGCAGTACTTC. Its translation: CASSDRYYEQYF.

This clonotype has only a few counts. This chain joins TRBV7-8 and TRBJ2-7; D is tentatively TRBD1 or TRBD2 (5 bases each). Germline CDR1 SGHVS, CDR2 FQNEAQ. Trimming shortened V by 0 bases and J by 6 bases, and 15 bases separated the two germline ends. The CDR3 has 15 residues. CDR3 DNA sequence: TGTGCCAGCAGCTTAGCGCAGGGACCCAGCTCCGAGCAGTACTTC. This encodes CASSLAQGPSSEQYF.

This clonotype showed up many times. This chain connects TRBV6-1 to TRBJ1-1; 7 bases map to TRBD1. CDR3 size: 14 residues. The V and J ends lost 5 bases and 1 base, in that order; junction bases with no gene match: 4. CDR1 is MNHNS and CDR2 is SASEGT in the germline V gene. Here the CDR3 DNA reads TGTGCCAGCAGTCCTTGGGACAGGAACACTGAAGCTTTCTTT. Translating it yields CASSPWDRNTEAFF.

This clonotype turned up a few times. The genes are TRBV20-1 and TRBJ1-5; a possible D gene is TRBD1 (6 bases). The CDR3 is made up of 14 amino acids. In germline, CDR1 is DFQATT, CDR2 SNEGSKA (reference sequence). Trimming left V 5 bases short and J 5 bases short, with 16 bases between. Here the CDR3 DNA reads TGCAGTGCTCGTAGGCGGGACACTTATCAGCCCCAGCATTTT. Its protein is CSARRRDTYQPQHF.

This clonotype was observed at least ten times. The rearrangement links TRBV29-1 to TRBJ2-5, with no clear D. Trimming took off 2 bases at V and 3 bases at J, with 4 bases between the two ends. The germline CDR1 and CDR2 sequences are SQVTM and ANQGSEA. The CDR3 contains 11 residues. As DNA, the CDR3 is TGCAGCGTTGAAATTAAAGAGACCCAGTACTTC. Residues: CSVEIKETQYF. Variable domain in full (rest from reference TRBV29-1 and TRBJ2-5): SAVISQKPSRDICQRGTSLTIQCQVDSQVTMMFWYRQQPGQSLTLIATANQGSEATYESGFVIDKFPISRPNLTFSTLTVSNMSPEDSSIYLCSVEIKETQYFGPGTRLLVL.

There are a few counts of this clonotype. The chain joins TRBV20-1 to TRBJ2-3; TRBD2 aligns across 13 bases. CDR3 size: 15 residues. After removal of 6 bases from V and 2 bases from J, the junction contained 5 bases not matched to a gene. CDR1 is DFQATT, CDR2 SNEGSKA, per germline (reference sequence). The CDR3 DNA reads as TGCAGTGCCGAAGGACTAGCGGGAGACACAGATACGCAGTATTTT. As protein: CSAEGLAGDTDTQYF.

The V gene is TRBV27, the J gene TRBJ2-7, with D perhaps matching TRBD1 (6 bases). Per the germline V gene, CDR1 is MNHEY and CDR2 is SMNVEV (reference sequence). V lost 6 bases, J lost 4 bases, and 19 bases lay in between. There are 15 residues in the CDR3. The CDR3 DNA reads TGTGCCAGCAGCTCCCAGGGGAGAGGGACATACGAGCAGTACTTC. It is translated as CASSSQGRGTYEQYF.

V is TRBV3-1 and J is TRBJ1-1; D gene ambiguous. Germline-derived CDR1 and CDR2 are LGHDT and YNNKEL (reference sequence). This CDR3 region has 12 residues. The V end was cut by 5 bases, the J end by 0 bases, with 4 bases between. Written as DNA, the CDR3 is TGTGCCAGCAGCAACATGAACACTGAAGCTTTCTTT. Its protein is CASSNMNTEAFF. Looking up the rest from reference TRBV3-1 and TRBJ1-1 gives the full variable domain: DTAVSQTPKYLVTQMGNDKSIKCEQNLGHDTMYWYKQDSKKFLKIMFSYNNKELIINETVPNRFSPKSPDKAHLNLHINSLELGDSAVYFCASSNMNTEAFFGQGTRLTVV.

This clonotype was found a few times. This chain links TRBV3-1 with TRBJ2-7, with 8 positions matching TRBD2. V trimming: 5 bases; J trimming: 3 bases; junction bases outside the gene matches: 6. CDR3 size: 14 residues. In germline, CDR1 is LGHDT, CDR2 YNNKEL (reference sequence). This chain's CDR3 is CASSLSAGGYEQYF. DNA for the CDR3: TGTGCCAGCAGCTTGTCCGCGGGGGGCTACGAGCAGTACTTC.

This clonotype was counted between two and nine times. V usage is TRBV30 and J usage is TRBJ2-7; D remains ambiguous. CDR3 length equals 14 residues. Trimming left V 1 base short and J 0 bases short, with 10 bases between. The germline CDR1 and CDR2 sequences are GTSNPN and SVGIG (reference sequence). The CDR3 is CAWSAPISSYEQYF. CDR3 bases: TGTGCCTGGAGTGCTCCAATCAGCTCCTACGAGCAGTACTTC.

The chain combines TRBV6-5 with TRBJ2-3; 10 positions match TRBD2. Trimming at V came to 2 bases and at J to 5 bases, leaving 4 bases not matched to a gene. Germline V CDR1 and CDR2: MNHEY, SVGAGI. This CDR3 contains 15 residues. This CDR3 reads CASSYTSGVGDTQYF. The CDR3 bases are TGTGCCAGCAGTTACACTAGCGGGGTTGGAGATACGCAGTATTTT.

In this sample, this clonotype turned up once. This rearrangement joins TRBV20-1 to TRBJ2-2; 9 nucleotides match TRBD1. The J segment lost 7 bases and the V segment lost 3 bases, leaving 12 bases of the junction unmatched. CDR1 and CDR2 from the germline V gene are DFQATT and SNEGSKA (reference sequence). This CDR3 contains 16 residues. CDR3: CSARTPGQGVHGELFF. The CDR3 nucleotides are TGCAGTGCTAGGACCCCGGGACAGGGAGTCCACGGGGAGCTGTTTTTT.

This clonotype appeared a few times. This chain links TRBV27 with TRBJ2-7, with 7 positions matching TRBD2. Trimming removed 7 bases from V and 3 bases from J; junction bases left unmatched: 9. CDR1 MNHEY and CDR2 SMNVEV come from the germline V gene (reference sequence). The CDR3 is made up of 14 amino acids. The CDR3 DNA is TGTGCCAGCACCCCACGGGGGGAGTACTACGAGCAGTACTTC. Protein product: CASTPRGEYYEQYF.

The CDR3 protein is CASSLDPPANTGELFF. The DNA for the CDR3 is TGCGCCAGCAGCTTGGACCCACCCGCGAACACCGGGGAGCTGTTTTTT. The chain links TRBV5-1 to TRBJ2-2, with D uncertain. The CDR3 runs to 16 residues. CDR1 is SGHRS and CDR2 is YFSETQ in the germline V gene. V lost 0 bases and J 0 bases, leaving 9 bases between the germline ends.

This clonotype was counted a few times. CDR3 region: CASSYSMGQGQAFF. Written as DNA, the CDR3 is TGTGCCAGCAGTTACTCGATGGGACAGGGGCAAGCTTTCTTT. V gene TRBV6-5 combines with J gene TRBJ1-1; 10 nucleotides line up with TRBD1. The J segment lost 9 bases and the V segment lost 0 bases, leaving 4 bases of the junction unmatched. Germline V lookup: CDR1 MNHEY, CDR2 SVGAGI. CDR3 length: 14 amino acids.

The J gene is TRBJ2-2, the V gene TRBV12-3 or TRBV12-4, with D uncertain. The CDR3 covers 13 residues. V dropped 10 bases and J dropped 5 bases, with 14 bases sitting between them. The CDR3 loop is CATRVGSTGELFF. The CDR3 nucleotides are TGTGCCACTAGGGTTGGGTCAACCGGGGAGCTGTTTTTT.

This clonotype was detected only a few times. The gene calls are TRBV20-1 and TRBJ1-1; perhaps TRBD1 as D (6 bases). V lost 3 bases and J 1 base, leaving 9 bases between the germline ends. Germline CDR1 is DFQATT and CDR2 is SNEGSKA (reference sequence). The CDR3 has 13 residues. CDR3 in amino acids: CSASGRGNTEAFF. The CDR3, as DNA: TGCAGTGCTAGCGGCAGGGGGAACACTGAAGCTTTCTTT.

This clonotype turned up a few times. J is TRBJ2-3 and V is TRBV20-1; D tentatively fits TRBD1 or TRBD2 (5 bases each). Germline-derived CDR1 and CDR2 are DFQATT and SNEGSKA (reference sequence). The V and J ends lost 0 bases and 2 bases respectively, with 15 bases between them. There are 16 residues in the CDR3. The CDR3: CSARDKLGRYTDTQYF. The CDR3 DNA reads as TGCAGTGCTAGAGATAAACTGGGACGATACACAGATACGCAGTATTTT.

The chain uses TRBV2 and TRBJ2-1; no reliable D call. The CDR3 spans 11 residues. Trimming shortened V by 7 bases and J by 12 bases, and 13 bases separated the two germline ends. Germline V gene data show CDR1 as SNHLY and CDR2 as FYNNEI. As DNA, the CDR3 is TGTGCCAGCAAGGTGGAGTCAGGGCAGTTCTTC. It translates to CASKVESGQFF.

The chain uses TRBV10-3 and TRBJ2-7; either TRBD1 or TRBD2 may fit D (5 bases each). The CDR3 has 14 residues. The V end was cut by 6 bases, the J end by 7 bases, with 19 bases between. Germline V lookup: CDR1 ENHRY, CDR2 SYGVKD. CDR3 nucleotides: TGTGCCATCAGATCCGGGACCTCCGTGGAAGAGCAGTACTTC. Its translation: CAIRSGTSVEEQYF.